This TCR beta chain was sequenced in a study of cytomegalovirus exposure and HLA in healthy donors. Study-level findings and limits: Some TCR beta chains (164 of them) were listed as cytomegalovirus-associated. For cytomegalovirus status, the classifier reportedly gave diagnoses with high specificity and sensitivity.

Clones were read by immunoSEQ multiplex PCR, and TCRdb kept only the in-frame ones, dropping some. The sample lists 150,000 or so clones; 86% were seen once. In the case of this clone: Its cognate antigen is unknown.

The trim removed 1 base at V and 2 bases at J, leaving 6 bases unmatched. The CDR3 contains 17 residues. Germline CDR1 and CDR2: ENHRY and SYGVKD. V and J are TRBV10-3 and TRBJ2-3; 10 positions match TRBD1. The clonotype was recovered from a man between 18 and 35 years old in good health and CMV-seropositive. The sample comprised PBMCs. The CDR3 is CAISELWTGGPTDTQYF. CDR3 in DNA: TGTGCCATCAGTGAGTTATGGACAGGGGGTCCCACAGATACGCAGTATTTT.